A single sample gave rise to the 3 T cell receptor beta chains below, sequenced in a study of T cells in localized non-small cell lung cancer (dated by TCRdb to 2019 to 2021). Library preparation used the immunoSEQ multiplex PCR assay. Here the immuneACCESS table is served through TCRdb, limited to in-frame sequences with V and J called. Missing clones are a known gap in these copies; in checked studies unresolved V genes cover under half, and the rest lacks a known reason. Counted in this sample were 45,000 to 70,000 clones; about nine tenths of them appeared once. Over 4% of the sample belongs to the ten largest clones. This sample comprised peripheral blood, obtained before any cancer treatment. These receptors all come from a woman aged 35-75 years with stage I lung adenocarcinoma.

The chain employs TRBV20-1 and TRBJ1-4; maybe TRBD1 (5 bases). CDR1 is DFQATT and CDR2 is SNEGSKA in the germline V gene (reference sequence). The CDR3 runs 11 residues. Trimming cost V 7 bases and J 7 bases, with 10 bases left between them. The CDR3 nucleotides read TGCAGTGTCAGGGAAGGTGAAAAACTGTTTTTT. Its protein is CSVREGEKLFF.

CDR3 nucleotide sequence: TGCAGCGCCCTTGGACAGGGAAAGGGTCAGCCCCAGCATTTT. Residues: CSALGQGKGQPQHF. The gene calls are TRBV29-1 and TRBJ1-5; 8 nucleotides match TRBD1. The CDR3 has 14 residues. Germline trimming cut 7 bases from V and 6 bases from J; bases unmatched to any gene: 11. Germline V CDR1 and CDR2: SQVTM, ANQGSEA.

The rearrangement joins TRBV7-2 to TRBJ1-1; 7 positions agree with TRBD1. Looked up from germline, CDR1 is SGHTA and CDR2 is FQGNSA. CDR3 length: 13 amino acids. The trim removed 4 bases at V and 4 bases at J, leaving 3 bases unmatched. CDR3 amino acids: CASSYRGITEAFF. For the CDR3, the DNA is TGTGCCAGCAGCTACAGGGGAATCACTGAAGCTTTCTTT.